A single sample gave rise to the 10 T cell receptor beta chains below, sequenced in a study of tumor-infiltrating lymphocytes in primary liver carcinoma. cDNA specific to TCR beta was made from 500 ng of total RNA, with a constant-region primer employed for priming. Each TCR beta library was derived from three nested multiplex PCR rounds that employed slightly modified ARM-PCR. Use of TRBV1-TRBV30 forward primers with a C-beta reverse primer characterized the first two PCR rounds, which lasted ten to eleven cycles each. From the multiplex PCR reads, TCRdb called clonotypes with MiXCR, one entry per CDR3 protein. The sample shows fewer than 350,000 distinct CDR3 sequences, around three fifths of them seen only once. Germline DNA was also extracted, and blood RNA was taken from unsorted whole blood. Sequences were obtained from peripheral blood. The receptor source for this set is a man aged 35 to 55 with primary liver carcinoma and hepatitis B virus infection.

This CDR3 is CASSNRNTGELFF. DNA of the CDR3: TGTGCCAGCAGTAATAGGAACACCGGGGAGCTGTTTTTT. This chain connects TRBV6-2 or TRBV6-3 to TRBJ2-2; D unclear. The CDR3 has 13 residues. V was clipped by 5 bases and J by 1 base, with 5 bases between them. Germline V gives CDR1 MNHEY, CDR2 SVGEGT.

Worth noting for this clonotype: One junction end disagrees with the germline gene, perhaps due to a read error. V and J are TRBV11-2 and TRBJ2-7; perhaps D is TRBD1 or TRBD2 (5 bases each). The CDR3 covers 14 residues. Per germline, CDR1 SGHAT and CDR2 FQNNGV. CDR3 region: CAISPRWGSCEQYF. Here the CDR3 DNA reads TGTGCCATTAGCCCGAGGTGGGGGTCCTGCGAGCAGTACTTC. Full variable domain (missing parts from reference TRBV11-2 and TRBJ2-7): EAGVAQSPRYKIIEKRQSVAFWCNPISGHATLYWYQQILGQGPKLLIQFQNNGVVDDSQLPKDRFSAERLKGVDSTLKIQPAKLEDSAVYLCAISPRWGSCEQYFGPGTRLTVT.

Concerning this clonotype itself: At one end the junction does not follow the germline gene, possibly because of a read error. The chain recombines TRBV10-3 with TRBJ2-2; tentatively, D is TRBD1 or TRBD2 (5 bases each). This CDR3 spans 16 amino acids. Germline V lookup: CDR1 ENHRY, CDR2 SYGVKD. CDR3 sequence: CAISSSGTENTGKLFF. CDR3 nucleotide sequence: TGTGCCATCAGTTCATCCGGGACCGAGAACACCGGGAAGCTGTTTTTT.

The chain uses TRBV11-2 and TRBJ2-7; D is unresolved. Germline CDR1 SGHAT, CDR2 FQNNGV. The CDR3 is made up of 14 amino acids. Trimming shortened V by 8 bases and J by 9 bases, and 23 bases separated the two germline ends. CDR3 protein: CASYLRPGSYLQYF. Written as DNA, the CDR3 is TGTGCCAGCTACTTGCGCCCGGGCTCCTACTTGCAGTACTTC.

The V and J genes are TRBV6-1 and TRBJ2-7, with 10 bases fitting TRBD1. The CDR3 is made up of 16 amino acids. Germline V gene sequence: CDR1 MNHNS, CDR2 SASEGT. Trimming cost V 2 bases and J 0 bases; bases outside gene matches: 4. The CDR3 DNA is TGTGCCAGCAGTGAATCCCGGACAGGGGGCTCCTACGAGCAGTACTTC. This translates into CASSESRTGGSYEQYF.

On this clonotype itself: The germline gene is not matched at one end of the junction; a read error may be the cause. This rearrangement joins TRBV6-5 to TRBJ2-5; TRBD1 matches 10 bases. Germline loops: CDR1 MNHEY, CDR2 SVGAGI. The CDR3 is made up of 14 amino acids. The CDR3 DNA is TGTGCCAGCAGTTGGGACAGGGGCCAAGAGGCCCAGTACTTC. The encoded protein is CASSWDRGQEAQYF.

Here the CDR3 reads CASSHPRLGGQFF. The CDR3, as DNA: TGTGCCAGCAGCCACCCCCGACTCGGGGGGCAGTTCTTC. The chain joins TRBV11-3 to TRBJ2-1; D perhaps matches TRBD2 (6 bases). This CDR3 is built from 13 residues. The ends were cut back, 5 bases at V and 12 bases at J, with 17 bases in the middle. Germline CDR1 and CDR2: SGHNT and YENEEA.

DNA of the CDR3: TGTGCCAGCTCACCAGACATTCTCCTAGGGACCCAGTACTTC. This codes for CASSPDILLGTQYF. The J gene is TRBJ2-5, the V gene TRBV18, with D hard to call. The CDR3 loop spans 14 amino acids. The germline V gene has CDR1 KGHSH and CDR2 LQKENI. V lost 2 bases and J 7 bases, leaving 14 bases between the germline ends.

This clonotype appeared many times. The chain carries TRBV5-6 and TRBJ2-6; D remains unclear. Per germline, CDR1 SGHDT and CDR2 YYEEEE. This CDR3 comprises 14 residues. Trimming pared 4 bases from V and 4 bases from J, leaving 9 bases between. The CDR3 loop reads CASSLQSGANVLTF. CDR3 coding DNA: TGTGCCAGCAGCCTACAATCCGGGGCCAACGTCCTGACTTTC.

A word on this clonotype: A read error may account for a junction end that differs from germline. The chain uses TRBV11-2 and TRBJ2-7; TRBD2 matches 10 bases. Germline CDR1 and CDR2: SGHAT and FQNNGV. The CDR3 is 14 residues long. The CDR3 reads CASSYGTSVYEQYF. The CDR3 bases are TGCGCCAGCAGCTATGGGACTAGCGTATACGAGCAGTACTTC.